The present entry profiles one T cell receptor (beta chain) with its context. Germline CDR1 and CDR2: LNHDA and SQIVND (reference sequence). The trim removed 5 bases at V and 5 bases at J, leaving 5 bases unmatched. This CDR3 is built from 13 residues. These data originate in a study of OX40 agonist ivuxolimab in advanced cancers. Generated by immunoSEQ multiplex PCR, the TCRdb table keeps only in-frame clones and is missing some. The repertoire holds about 55,000 clones, with 84% as singletons. The rearrangement uses TRBV19 and TRBJ1-1; 7 nucleotides line up with TRBD1. The receptor was derived from an adult with an advanced solid tumor such as melanoma, head and neck, liver or kidney cancer. The sample in question was CD4+ or CD8+ T cells sorted from blood, obtained in a trial of the OX40 agonist ivuxolimab. DNA for the CDR3: TGTGCCAGTAGTGACAGGGTTCGGACTGAAGCTTTCTTT. It yields the protein CASSDRVRTEAFF.